This TCR beta chain was documented in a study of early T cells in non-severe SARS-CoV-2 infection. Study as a whole: Chains from this unsorted whole-blood bulk RNA could not be paired. Overall study findings and caveats: There was a bias toward anti-spike CD8 responses in VDJdb matching, which missed private and CD4 specificities.

In its sample, this clonotype was seen a few times. Its antigen is still unknown. CDR1 and CDR2 from the germline V gene are ENHRY and SYGVKD. The CDR3 consists of 16 residues. The ends were cut back, 5 bases at V and 0 bases at J, with 15 bases in the middle. The library protocol tagged individual cDNA molecules with unique molecular identifiers. Each CDR3 protein is one row after TCRdb ran MiXCR on the 5' RACE reads. The table has 30,000 or so distinct CDR3 sequences, around 6% seen once. The chain links TRBV10-3 to TRBJ2-3, with D hard to call. The specimen was whole blood. The sequence was collected from an adult who was a healthcare worker with PCR-confirmed SARS-CoV-2 infection or an uninfected control (not recorded which). CDR3: CAISWDSWGSTDTQYF. The CDR3 DNA reads as TGTGCCATCAGTTGGGATTCGTGGGGTAGCACAGATACGCAGTATTTT.